The 10 T cell receptor beta chains presented below share a single source sample, sequenced in a study of control samples from healthy donors and cancer patients. Clones were read by immunoSEQ multiplex PCR, and TCRdb kept only the in-frame ones, dropping some. The table shows about 130,000 clones, with more than 85% occurring only once. The sample was blood. The source of these receptors is a man in his late teens or twenties in good health.

This clone occurred a few times. This rearrangement joins TRBV5-6 to TRBJ2-7, with a possible D match to TRBD2 (5 bases). CDR1 and CDR2 (germline): SGHDT, YYEEEE. The V end was cut by 2 bases, the J end by 1 base, with 13 bases between. The CDR3 length is 15 residues. The CDR3: CASSFGLFRSYEQYF. For the CDR3, the DNA is TGTGCCAGCAGCTTCGGACTTTTCAGATCCTACGAGCAGTACTTC.

The V gene is TRBV7-6, the J gene TRBJ2-4, with TRBD1 as a possible D gene (7 bases). Germline V gene lookup returns CDR1 SGHVS and CDR2 FNYEAQ. The CDR3 consists of 15 residues. V was pared by 5 bases and J by 6 bases, with 17 bases between. This CDR3 reads CASSPLTGTLNIQYF. CDR3 in DNA: TGTGCCAGCAGCCCCCTGACAGGGACTCTAAACATTCAGTACTTC. The full variable domain, completed using reference TRBV7-6 and TRBJ2-4, is GAGVSQSPRYKVTKRGQDVALRCDPISGHVSLYWYRQALGQGPEFLTYFNYEAQQDKSGLPNDRFSAERPEGSISTLTIQRTEQRDSAMYRCASSPLTGTLNIQYFGAGTRLSVL.

The CDR3 DNA follows: TGTGCCAGCAGTGAGGGTACAGGTGGGGCCAACGTCCTGACTTTC. It is translated as CASSEGTGGANVLTF. The J gene is TRBJ2-6, the V gene TRBV2, with a tentative D call TRBD1 (5 bases). CDR1 is SNHLY and CDR2 is FYNNEI in the germline V gene. Trimming stripped 3 bases from V and 3 bases from J, with 9 bases between. CDR3 length: 15 amino acids.

The chain combines TRBV10-3 with TRBJ1-2; tentative D call: TRBD1 (5 bases). Germline V gene sequence: CDR1 ENHRY, CDR2 SYGVKD. This CDR3 is built from 16 residues. With 4 bases removed from V and 3 bases from J, the gap between germline ends came to 18 bases. The CDR3 protein is CAISVGVATVDYGYTF. CDR3 sequence (DNA): TGTGCCATCAGTGTAGGGGTAGCCACCGTTGACTATGGCTACACCTTC.

This clone occurred a few times. The CDR3 nucleotides read TGTGCCAGCAGTGACTCAGGGTCGGCCGGGGAGCTGTTTTTT. The encoded protein is CASSDSGSAGELFF. The chain employs TRBV6-4 and TRBJ2-2; no definite D call. Germline values: CDR1 MRHNA, CDR2 SNTAGT. Trimming removed 0 bases at V and 6 bases at J, with 8 bases between. The CDR3 is made up of 14 amino acids.

The genes are TRBV11-2 and TRBJ2-7, with D unclear. The CDR3 sequence is 14 residues long. Germline V lookup: CDR1 SGHAT, CDR2 FQNNGV. Deletions cut 5 bases from V and 0 bases from J, with 11 bases between. CDR3 nucleotides: TGTGCCAGCAGCGACCTAATGCGCTCCTACGAGCAGTACTTC. Amino acid sequence: CASSDLMRSYEQYF.

The CDR3, as DNA: TGTGCCAGCAGCTTAGGTTCAGAAAACTATGGCTACACCTTC. Its protein is CASSLGSENYGYTF. The rearrangement joins TRBV11-2 to TRBJ1-2; D gene ambiguous. The CDR3 runs 14 residues. The germline CDR1 and CDR2 sequences are SGHAT and FQNNGV. Trimming pared 1 base from V and 2 bases from J, leaving 8 bases between.

This clone was recorded once. The chain has TRBV6-5 and TRBJ2-5; 7 positions agree with TRBD2. This CDR3 comprises 15 residues. CDR1 is MNHEY and CDR2 is SVGAGI in the germline V gene. J gave up 5 bases and V 6 bases, and 12 bases lay outside the gene matches. CDR3 nucleotide sequence: TGTGCCAGCAGCCAATCTCCTGGGGGGGTCGAGACCCAGTACTTC. It yields the protein CASSQSPGGVETQYF.

The chain has TRBV11-2 and TRBJ2-7; D might be TRBD1 or TRBD2, each matching 7 bases. V dropped 6 bases and J dropped 2 bases, with 20 bases sitting between them. The V gene's germline CDR1 is SGHAT and CDR2 FQNNGV. The CDR3 sequence is 16 residues long. Written as DNA, the CDR3 is TGTGCCAGCAGATCGGCAGCGGGACAGACTACCTACGAGCAGTACTTC. Translation: CASRSAAGQTTYEQYF.

The chain carries TRBV7-2 and TRBJ1-5, with a tentative D call TRBD1 (6 bases). V was trimmed by 5 bases and J by 4 bases, leaving 18 bases between them. Germline CDR1 and CDR2: SGHTA and FQGNSA. CDR3 size: 16 residues. The CDR3 loop is CASSLETGTRNQPQHF. The CDR3 DNA follows: TGTGCCAGCAGCCTAGAGACAGGCACGCGGAATCAGCCCCAGCATTTT.